Sequencing of this T cell receptor (beta chain) was carried out in a study of blood T cell repertoires in COVID-19. Study summary: The origin of the acute and convalescent COVID-19 samples was the United States, Italy and Spain.

This clone turned up a few times. This CDR3 has 15 residues. Germline trimming cut 3 bases from V and 2 bases from J; bases unmatched to any gene: 2. Germline assignment: CDR1 SGHAT and CDR2 FQNNGV. This table comes from immunoSEQ multiplex PCR, and its TCRdb copy is limited to in-frame clones, with some not included. The table has some 150,000 clones, 84% seen once. The sequence was collected from a woman in her 50s in a cohort sampled during active or convalescent COVID-19. The source material was peripheral blood. This chain joins TRBV11-2 and TRBJ2-7; 12 bases line up with TRBD2. In DNA form, the CDR3 reads TGTGCCAGCAGCTTTACTAGCGGGGGGACCTACGAGCAGTACTTC. Its protein product is CASSFTSGGTYEQYF.